The 8 T cell receptor beta chains presented below share a single source sample, sequenced in a study of T cells in Graves' hyperthyroidism and ophthalmopathy. Researchers amplified the TCR beta CDR3 regions from RNA transcripts. HTBI primers were used for first-round RT-PCR of the TCR CDR3. TCRdb itself ran the multiplex PCR reads through MiXCR, one entry per CDR3 protein. The repertoire holds 600,000 to 900,000 distinct CDR3 sequences, with about a sixth as singletons. Sequenced input: blood. The receptors originated from a man in his late teens or twenties with Graves' hyperthyroidism.

This clonotype was detected many times. The V and J genes are TRBV27 and TRBJ2-5; 14 nucleotides line up with TRBD2. Germline loops: CDR1 MNHEY, CDR2 SMNVEV (reference sequence). With V trimmed by 3 bases and J by 5 bases, 5 bases remained unmatched. This CDR3 region has 16 residues. Written as DNA, the CDR3 is TGTGCCAGCAGTTTGGGGGGACTAGCGGGAGTCGAGACCCAGTACTTC. Protein: CASSLGGLAGVETQYF.

Only a few counts were recorded for this clonotype. The chain couples TRBV28 to TRBJ1-2; weak D call: TRBD1 (6 bases). Trimming shortened V by 6 bases and J by 1 base, and 21 bases separated the two germline ends. Germline assignment: CDR1 MDHEN and CDR2 SYDVKM. This CDR3 has 17 residues. This chain's CDR3 is CASRIRGTFSHNYGYTF. As DNA, the CDR3 is TGTGCCAGCAGAATAAGGGGGACATTTTCCCATAACTATGGCTACACCTTC.

The chain links TRBV28 to TRBJ1-5; weak D call: TRBD1 (5 bases). The CDR3 totals 14 residues. Germline CDR1 and CDR2: MDHEN and SYDVKM. V lost 5 bases and J lost 6, with 14 bases in between. CDR3 DNA sequence: TGTGCCAGCAGTACCCAGGGTGACGCTCAGCCCCAGCATTTT. Its translation is CASSTQGDAQPQHF.

The rearrangement uses TRBV18 and TRBJ1-1; D uncertain. The CDR3 is 15 residues long. V lost 3 bases and J lost 1, with 12 bases in between. Germline V CDR1 and CDR2: KGHSH, LQKENI. Here the CDR3 DNA reads TGTGCCAGCTCACCGTATACAAGCTCGAACACTGAAGCTTTCTTT. It translates to CASSPYTSSNTEAFF.

Of note for this clonotype: At one end, the junction sequence differs from germline, possibly due to a read error. The genes are TRBV27 and TRBJ2-2, with 14 positions matching TRBD2. Germline CDR1 reads MNHEY; CDR2 reads SMNVEV (reference sequence). The CDR3 length is 16 residues. The CDR3 sequence is CASSPGLAGGTGELSF. CDR3 DNA: TGTGCCAGCAGTCCTGGACTAGCGGGAGGCACCGGGGAGCTGTCTTTT.

Many counts were recorded for this clonotype. The V gene is TRBV7-2, the J gene TRBJ2-4; 12 bases map to TRBD2. The CDR3 totals 16 residues. Per germline, CDR1 SGHTA and CDR2 FQGNSA. V trimming: 8 bases; J trimming: 3 bases; junction bases outside the gene matches: 8. The CDR3 nucleotides are TGTGCCAGCTTAGCTAGCGGGAGGGCCTTCAAAAACATTCAGTACTTC. Protein: CASLASGRAFKNIQYF.

In this sample, this clonotype turned up many times. V and J are TRBV28 and TRBJ2-1; a possible D gene is TRBD2 (6 bases). From germline, CDR1 is MDHEN and CDR2 SYDVKM. Trimming cost V 3 bases and J 1 base, with 13 bases left between them. There are 16 residues in the CDR3. CDR3 sequence (DNA): TGTGCCAGCAGTTTGACCGGGACTGAGTCCTACAATGAGCAGTTCTTC. This encodes CASSLTGTESYNEQFF. Variable domain in full (rest from reference TRBV28 and TRBJ2-1): DVKVTQSSRYLVKRTGEKVFLECVQDMDHENMFWYRQDPGLGLRLIYFSYDVKMKEKGDIPEGYSVSREKKERFSLILESASTNQTSMYLCASSLTGTESYNEQFFGPGTRLTVL.

Ten or more counts support this clonotype. This rearrangement joins TRBV20-1 to TRBJ2-5; TRBD1 matches 7 bases. The length of the CDR3 is 13 residues. The germline gives CDR1 DFQATT, CDR2 SNEGSKA (reference sequence). Trimming cost V 6 bases and J 0 bases; bases outside gene matches: 4. CDR3 bases: TGCAGTGCCAGACAGGGTTACCAAGAGACCCAGTACTTC. As protein: CSARQGYQETQYF.